These T cell receptor beta chains were read from a single sample in a study of monozygotic twins with inflammatory bowel disease. Each CDR3 protein gets one entry in TCRdb, which reprocessed the 5' RACE reads and gives no DNA. In total, the table holds some 450,000 distinct CDR3 sequences. The material sequenced was blood. These receptor sequences come from a human donor with ulcerative colitis or Crohn's disease, or a healthy co-twin of an affected twin (not recorded which). CDR3s include the opening cysteine and the closing phenylalanine or tryptophan.

j_call	cdr3_length	v_call	cdr3_aa
TRBJ2-3	13	TRBV7-9	CASSRIGADTQYF
TRBJ1-6	14	TRBV2	CASSEDYTGSPLHF
TRBJ2-5	14	TRBV7-2	CASSPQGARETQYF
TRBJ1-5	16	TRBV7-2	CASSLDGSGTPQPQHF
TRBJ1-5	15	TRBV7-6	CASSSSGGNNQPQHF
TRBJ2-1	16	TRBV24-1	CATSELTSSNRNEQFF
TRBJ2-7	13	TRBV20-1	CSARGLSSYEQYF
TRBJ2-2	12	TRBV5-6	CASSLSTGELFF
TRBJ2-1	14	TRBV27	CASSVGLAGYEQFF
TRBJ2-1	16	TRBV7-8	CASSLDRGRSYNEQFF
TRBJ1-3	16	TRBV9	CASSVDPSSSGNTIYF
TRBJ2-7	13	TRBV27	CASSLGIFYEQYF
TRBJ2-2	13	TRBV29-1	CSVTDYHTGELFF
TRBJ1-3	16	TRBV20-1	CSATTNRGSTGNTIYF
TRBJ1-3	13	TRBV6-6	CASSDRDGNTIYF